This is a list of T cell receptor beta chains from one sample in a study of blood T cell repertoires in COVID-19. The protocol was immunoSEQ multiplex PCR, while the TCRdb copy is restricted to in-frame clones and leaves out a portion. This table holds 300,000 to 400,000 clones, roughly 90% found once. Material for sequencing was peripheral blood. These receptors all come from a woman under 40 with COVID-19, enrolled during active disease. CDR3s leave out the opening cysteine and the closing phenylalanine or tryptophan.

TRBJ1-1	TRBV19	ASSRGQGLAEAF
TRBJ2-3	TRBV7-9	ASSLGRRTDTQY
TRBJ2-5	TRBV2	ASGGRNLETQY
TRBJ2-5	TRBV27	ASSFQETQY
TRBJ2-3	TRBV9	ASSKGTDVDTQY
TRBJ2-2	TRBV6-2/TRBV6-3	ASSPTRRGLLTSGRNSSGELF
TRBJ2-1	TRBV10-3	AISAGAAYNEQF
TRBJ2-1	TRBV24-1	ATSTTGSRYNEQF
TRBJ2-5	TRBV21-1	ASNRRTDFQETQY
TRBJ2-7	TRBV5-1	ASSSGRDRATYEQY
TRBJ1-1	TRBV12-5	ASGFDGGAEAF
TRBJ2-7	TRBV2	ASSERGTGFYEQY
TRBJ2-5	TRBV5-4	ASSLTGEETQY
TRBJ2-4	TRBV11-2	ASSATGVGENIQY
TRBJ2-5	TRBV7-9	ASSYLSPNLQY
TRBJ1-6	TRBV6-4	ADVPGQTNSPLH
TRBJ1-3	TRBV7-2	ASSITGGRSGNTIY
TRBJ2-2	TRBV7-8	ASSLGLARGGRTGELF
TRBJ1-5	TRBV27	ASSLSSGGQPQH
TRBJ1-1	TRBV5-5	ASTWEGNTEAF
TRBJ2-1	TRBV30	AWSVPSGRRSEQF
TRBJ2-3	TRBV11-2	ASSPGLAGGNTDTQY
TRBJ2-4	TRBV4-1	ASSQESVAGVPKNIQY
TRBJ1-2	TRBV19	ASSILRYGYT
TRBJ1-1	TRBV3-1/TRBV3-2	ASSRQGPNTEAF
TRBJ1-5	TRBV6-5	ASSYSMGAGQPQH
TRBJ2-7	TRBV10-2	ASSGTGGSYEQY
TRBJ1-3	TRBV5-4	ASSSRDSSGNTIY
TRBJ1-2	TRBV2	ASSGTGGGYT
TRBJ2-7	TRBV5-1	ASSLTGGTYEQY
TRBJ2-5	TRBV18	ASSQGQGAAGETQY
TRBJ2-5	TRBV5-1	ASSFGSRETQY
TRBJ2-5	TRBV11-3	ASSPGGTQY
TRBJ2-5	TRBV11-3	ASSRGAYQETQY
TRBJ2-1	TRBV14	ASSQVRLISGALNEQF
TRBJ2-1	TRBV24-1	ATSDSRASGSKGFYNEQF
TRBJ2-7	TRBV5-1	ASSEGLAGGPHEQY
TRBJ1-1	TRBV11-2	ASSLDKGYTEAF
TRBJ2-1	TRBV10-3	AIGLTSGSSYNEQF
TRBJ1-1	TRBV24-1	ATSTGGNTEAF
TRBJ1-2	TRBV21-1	ASSKPTQDKEVWYGYT
TRBJ1-6	TRBV28	ANQQGWNSPLH
TRBJ1-6	TRBV2	ASRLGTGGNSPLH
TRBJ2-5	TRBV7-2	ASSRGRETQY
TRBJ2-1	TRBV10-1	ASSEAGGPNEQF
TRBJ2-1	TRBV3-1/TRBV3-2	ASSQDSWAGLTYNEQF
TRBJ2-5	TRBV2	ASREINQETQY
TRBJ1-5	TRBV19	ASSPGTGGGQPQH
TRBJ2-3	TRBV5-6	ASSPRLAGSDTQY
TRBJ1-2	TRBV7-9	ASSIGTGYYGYT
TRBJ1-5	TRBV2	ASSEGTGVGNQPQH
TRBJ2-5	TRBV13	ASSSRGQGNQETQY
TRBJ1-6	TRBV6-2/TRBV6-3	ASSPPPGQERNSPLH
TRBJ1-2	TRBV4-3	ASSQDLTGTYYGYT
TRBJ1-6	TRBV13	ASSLSRRRQVNSPLH
TRBJ2-3	TRBV5-1	ASSLEGQENTDTQY
TRBJ2-2	TRBV2	ASSLGGASNTGELF
TRBJ2-5	TRBV12-5	ASGPQRDRARQETQY